The clone carrying this TCR beta chain occurred a few times. What it recognizes is unknown. These data belong to a study of T-cell reconstitution after alpha-beta-depleted transplantation in children. Study results and caveats: Recipient T cells and thymic progenitors that survived gave rise to the high TCRbeta diversity observed at day 60 in some patients.

Unique molecular identifiers were incorporated when the TCRbeta library was constructed. Via MiXCR, TCRdb re-called the PCR reads, giving one row per CDR3 protein. Of about 210,000 distinct CDR3 sequences in the sample, approximately 15% were seen once. The clonotype originates from a male patient between 2 and 10 years old who had a stem cell transplant for acute lymphoblastic leukemia, so the T cells may come from the graft donor. Sequenced material: PBMCs, mostly from graft donor cells, taken 360 days after TCRalphabeta/CD19-depleted stem cell transplant.

The CDR3 sequence is CASSFRRAAEQYF. The CDR3 DNA reads TGTGCCAGCAGTTTTAGACGGGCGGCCGAGCAGTACTTC. The rearrangement links TRBV6-5 to TRBJ2-7; D unclear. Trimming left V 4 bases short and J 6 bases short, with 13 bases between. There are 13 residues in the CDR3. From germline, CDR1 is MNHEY and CDR2 SVGAGI.